This TCR beta chain was documented in a study of Ad26.COV2.S vaccination and SARS-CoV-2 variants. As for the study in general: Ad26.COV2.S given intramuscularly, once or twice 56 days apart.

From germline, CDR1 is LGHDT and CDR2 YNNKEL (reference sequence). Trimming removed 5 bases from V and 4 bases from J, with 9 bases in between. The CDR3 totals 13 residues. Repertoires were generated with immunoSEQ multiplex PCR, while TCRdb's copy carries only in-frame clones and drops some. The sample contains 200,000 to 250,000 clones, over 75% of which appear only once. Treatment given: about 20 received Ad26.COV2.S at low or high dose, single or two shots; about 5 received placebo; per-sample allocation not given. Sampling was done on day 63 after the first vaccine or placebo injection. Spike of the Wuhan-strain SARS-CoV-2 was expressed by an Ad26 vector, which formed the vaccine.

V is TRBV3-1 (or the pseudogene TRBV3-2) and J is TRBJ1-5; a possible D gene is TRBD1 (6 bases). Sequencing was performed on peripheral blood, taken in a trial of Ad26.COV2.S vaccine versus placebo. The receptor was isolated from a person between 18 and 65 years old who received the Ad26.COV2.S COVID-19 vaccine or a placebo. The CDR3 coding sequence is TGTGCCAGCAGCGGGACACCTAATCAGCCCCAGCATTTT. It yields the protein CASSGTPNQPQHF.